This T cell receptor (beta chain) was recorded in a study of blood T cell repertoires in COVID-19 (TCRdb year 2020). Looking at the study overall: Collaborator samples came from the United States, Italy and Spain and covered acute and convalescent phases of COVID-19. HLA class I and class II types, where available, came from metadata supplied by the sample provider rather than from assay-based typing. The samples were drawn from the first 160 participants of the ongoing ImmuneRACE study and from 1,254 subjects provided by 6 global collaborators. A de-identified subject ID, COVID-19 status, age in years and sex were almost always included in the sample metadata. The material from the prospective study consisted of cDNA or gDNA derived from T cells, B-cell-depleted T cells, or PBMCs. A freely available public database, intended as a resource for researchers studying the immune response to SARS-CoV-2, is where the repertoires were released. The dataset comprised deeply sampled blood TCRbeta repertoires from subjects exposed to, actively infected with, or recovered from COVID-19. What the authors observed across the whole study: The quantity of clinical and demographic metadata differed by source and by participant and was supplied without curation.

TCRbeta CDR3 regions were amplified from genomic DNA using the immunoSEQ Assay, a bias-controlled multiplex PCR. As for the authors' bioinformatics: The number of nucleated cells in each sample was estimated by amplification of reference gene primers within the assay. To quantify the absolute abundance of each unique TCRbeta CDR3 rearrangement, sequence reads were collapsed and filtered. Productive Simpson clonality was computed per sample as the square root of Simpson's diversity index over productive rearrangements. TCRdb holds this immuneACCESS table with in-frame rearrangements only. Some clones are missing; in checked studies, unresolved V genes explain under half, and the rest has no known cause. V and J calls plus clone size are reproduced from that table; the DNA served to infer D and trimming. Recorded for this sample are roughly 99,000 clones; just over 85% of them occurred a single time. The ten largest clones add up to about 1.9% of the sample.

One collaborating source in Seattle enrolled patients while the patients were actively infected and followed the patients over time throughout the course of disease. Collaborating institutions collected whole blood in K2EDTA tubes following their own protocols. Collaborator samples were shipped for TCRbeta analysis as frozen whole blood, isolated PBMCs, or DNA extracted from either sample type. Compared with germline, V lacks 0 bases and J lacks 4 bases; bases without a gene match: 5. The CDR3 contains 15 residues, cysteine and phenylalanine counted. Only CDR3 DNA remains: 45 bases, in frame from the first base. The germline V gene gives CDR1 as SGHRS and CDR2 as YFSETQ. Of note for this clone: No cognate antigen has been identified for it. Base qualities are missing; no much larger clone stands one base away.

The origin of this receptor is a man in his fifties with COVID-19, enrolled during active disease. Sequencing input: peripheral blood. The rearrangement joined TRBV5-1 to TRBJ2-5, with 8 bases matching TRBD1. CDR3 region: CASSLASRGPETQYF. The nucleotide sequence reads as follows: TGCGCCAGCAGCTTGGCTAGCAGGGGGCCAGAGACCCAGTACTTC.